This T cell receptor beta chain is drawn from a study of control samples from healthy donors and cancer patients. This CDR3 is built from 17 residues. V was clipped by 1 base and J by 1 base; unmatched bases: 10. The germline gives CDR1 LGHDT, CDR2 YNNKEL (reference sequence). This table comes from immunoSEQ multiplex PCR, and its TCRdb copy is limited to in-frame clones, with some not included. The sample has about 86,000 clones, 93% seen once; the top ten hold approximately 1.5%. Material: blood. The receptor was isolated from a woman under 40 in good health. The gene calls are TRBV3-1 (or the pseudogene TRBV3-2) and TRBJ2-7; TRBD2 aligns across 7 bases. CDR3 nucleotides: TGTGCCAGCAGCCAAGTCTCCTGGCGGGAGACATCCTACGAGCAGTACTTC. Protein product: CASSQVSWRETSYEQYF.